Listed here is a single T cell receptor (beta chain). The antigen is unknown. The CDR3 contains 12 residues. Per the germline V gene, CDR1 is SQVTM and CDR2 is ANQGSEA. V was shortened by 1 base and J by 9 bases, with 12 bases between the two germline ends. The source of the sample is a study of vaccination and CD4 T cells after COVID-19. Treatment: approximately 11-day PBMC culture with coronavirus spike peptide pools or control peptides (ViraFEST assay). Peptide-pool expansion of antigen-specific T cells preceded TCR sequencing in ViraFEST. Once obtained from cultured CD4+ T cells, the DNA was sequenced using the Oncomine TCR Beta short-read assay. One entry per CDR3 protein, called by TCRdb with MiXCR from the PCR reads. The sample has about 4,500 distinct CDR3 sequences, 22% seen once. Study-level findings and limits: Median SARS-CoV-2-reactive clonotype numbers went up from around 20 to 38, but not significantly. Vaccine-specific clones numbering 304 of 307 showed spike mono-reactivity in convalescent patients.

V gene TRBV29-1 combines with J gene TRBJ1-2; D is unresolved. Sequenced material: CD4+ T cells from blood, cultured in vitro, taken after SARS-CoV-2 vaccination. This receptor was obtained from a human donor who had recovered from COVID-19. The CDR3 is CSVEGGPGSYTF. The CDR3 DNA reads TGCAGCGTTGAAGGGGGTCCGGGGAGCTACACCTTC.